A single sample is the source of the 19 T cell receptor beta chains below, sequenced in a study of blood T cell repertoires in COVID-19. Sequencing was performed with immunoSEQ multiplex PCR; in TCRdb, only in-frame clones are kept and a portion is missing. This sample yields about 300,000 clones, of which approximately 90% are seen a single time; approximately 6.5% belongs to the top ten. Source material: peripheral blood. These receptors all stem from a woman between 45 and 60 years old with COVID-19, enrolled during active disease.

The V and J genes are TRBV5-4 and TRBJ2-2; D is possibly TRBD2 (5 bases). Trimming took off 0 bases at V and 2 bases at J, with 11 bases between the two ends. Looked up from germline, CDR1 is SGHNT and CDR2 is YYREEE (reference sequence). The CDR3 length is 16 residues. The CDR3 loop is CASSLGRTSNTGELFF. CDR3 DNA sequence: TGTGCCAGCAGCTTGGGCCGGACTTCTAACACCGGGGAGCTGTTTTTT.

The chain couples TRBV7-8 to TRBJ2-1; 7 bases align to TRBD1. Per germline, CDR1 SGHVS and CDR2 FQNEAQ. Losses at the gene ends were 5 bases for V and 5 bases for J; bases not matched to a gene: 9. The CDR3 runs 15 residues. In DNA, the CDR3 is TGTGCCAGCAGCCATTCGACAGGGTACCACAATGAGCAGTTCTTC. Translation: CASSHSTGYHNEQFF.

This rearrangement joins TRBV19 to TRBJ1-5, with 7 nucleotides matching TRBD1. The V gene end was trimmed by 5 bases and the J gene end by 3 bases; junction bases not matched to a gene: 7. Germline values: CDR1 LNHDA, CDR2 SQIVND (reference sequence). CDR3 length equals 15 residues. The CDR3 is CASSLIDRVNQPQHF. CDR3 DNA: TGTGCCAGTAGTCTGATAGACAGGGTCAATCAGCCCCAGCATTTT.

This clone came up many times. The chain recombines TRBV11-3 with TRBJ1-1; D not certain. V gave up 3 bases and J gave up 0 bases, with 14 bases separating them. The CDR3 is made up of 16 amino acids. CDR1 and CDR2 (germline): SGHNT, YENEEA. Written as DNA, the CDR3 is TGTGCCAGCAGCTTTTATCCGGGAACAATGAACACTGAAGCTTTCTTT. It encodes CASSFYPGTMNTEAFF.

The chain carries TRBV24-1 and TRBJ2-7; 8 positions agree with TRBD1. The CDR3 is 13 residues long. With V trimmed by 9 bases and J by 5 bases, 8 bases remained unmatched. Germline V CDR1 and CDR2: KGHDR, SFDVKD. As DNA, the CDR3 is TGTGCCACCTCGGACAGGGTCACCAACGAGCAGTACTTC. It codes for CATSDRVTNEQYF.

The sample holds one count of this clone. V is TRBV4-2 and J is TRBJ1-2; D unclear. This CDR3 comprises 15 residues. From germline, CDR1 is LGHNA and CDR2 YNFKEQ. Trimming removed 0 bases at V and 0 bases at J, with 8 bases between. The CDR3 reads CASSQEPRTNYGYTF. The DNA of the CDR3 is TGTGCCAGCAGCCAAGAACCGAGAACTAACTATGGCTACACCTTC.

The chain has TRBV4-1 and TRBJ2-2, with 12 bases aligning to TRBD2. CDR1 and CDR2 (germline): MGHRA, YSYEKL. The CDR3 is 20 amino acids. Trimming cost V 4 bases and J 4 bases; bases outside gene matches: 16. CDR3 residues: CASSPYPPARLAGVTGELFF. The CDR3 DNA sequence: TGCGCCAGCAGCCCCTATCCCCCCGCCAGACTAGCGGGAGTCACCGGGGAGCTGTTTTTT.

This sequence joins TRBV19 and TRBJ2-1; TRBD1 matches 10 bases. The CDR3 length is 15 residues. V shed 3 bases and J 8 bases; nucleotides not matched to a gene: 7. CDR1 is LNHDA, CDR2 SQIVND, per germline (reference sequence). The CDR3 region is CASSIPGTGADEQFF. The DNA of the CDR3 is TGTGCCAGTAGTATCCCCGGGACAGGGGCCGATGAGCAGTTCTTC.

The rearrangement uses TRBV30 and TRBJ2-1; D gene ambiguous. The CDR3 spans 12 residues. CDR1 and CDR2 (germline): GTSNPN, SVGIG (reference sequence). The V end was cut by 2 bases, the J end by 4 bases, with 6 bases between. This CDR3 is CAWSRTYNEQFF. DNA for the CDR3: TGTGCCTGGAGTAGAACATACAATGAGCAGTTCTTC. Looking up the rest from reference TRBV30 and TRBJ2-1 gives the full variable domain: SQTIHQWPATLVQPVGSPLSLECTVEGTSNPNLYWYRQAAGRGLQLLFYSVGIGQISSEVPQNLSASRPQDRQFILSSKKLLLSDSGFYLCAWSRTYNEQFFGPGTRLTVL.

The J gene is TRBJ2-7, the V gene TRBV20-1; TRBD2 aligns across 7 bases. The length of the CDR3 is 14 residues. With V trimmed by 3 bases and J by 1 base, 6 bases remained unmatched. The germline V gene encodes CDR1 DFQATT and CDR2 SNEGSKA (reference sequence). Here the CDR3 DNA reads TGCAGTGCTAGTTCGGCTAGCGGATCCTACGAGCAGTACTTC. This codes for CSASSASGSYEQYF.

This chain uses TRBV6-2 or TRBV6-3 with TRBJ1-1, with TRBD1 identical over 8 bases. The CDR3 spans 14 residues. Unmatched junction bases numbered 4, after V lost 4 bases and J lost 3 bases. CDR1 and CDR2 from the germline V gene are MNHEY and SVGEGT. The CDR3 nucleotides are TGTGCCAGCAGTTTACAGGGGGAGGACACTGAAGCTTTCTTT. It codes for CASSLQGEDTEAFF.

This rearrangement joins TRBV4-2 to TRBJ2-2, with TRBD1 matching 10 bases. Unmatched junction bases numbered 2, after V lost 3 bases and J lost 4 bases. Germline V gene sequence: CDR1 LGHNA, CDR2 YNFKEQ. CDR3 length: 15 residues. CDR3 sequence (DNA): TGTGCCAGCAGCCACGGGGACAGGGGCACCGGGGAGCTGTTTTTT. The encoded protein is CASSHGDRGTGELFF.

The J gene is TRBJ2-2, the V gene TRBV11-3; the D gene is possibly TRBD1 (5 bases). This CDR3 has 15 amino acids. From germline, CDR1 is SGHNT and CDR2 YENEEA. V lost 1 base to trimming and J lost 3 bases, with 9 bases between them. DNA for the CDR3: TGTGCCAGCAGCTTAGGCAGGGTCGACACCGGGGAGCTGTTTTTT. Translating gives CASSLGRVDTGELFF. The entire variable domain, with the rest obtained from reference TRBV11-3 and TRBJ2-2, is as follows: EAGVVQSPRYKIIEKKQPVAFWCNPISGHNTLYWYLQNLGQGPELLIRYENEEAVDDSQLPKDRFSAERLKGVDSTLKIQPAELGDSAVYLCASSLGRVDTGELFFGEGSRLTVL.

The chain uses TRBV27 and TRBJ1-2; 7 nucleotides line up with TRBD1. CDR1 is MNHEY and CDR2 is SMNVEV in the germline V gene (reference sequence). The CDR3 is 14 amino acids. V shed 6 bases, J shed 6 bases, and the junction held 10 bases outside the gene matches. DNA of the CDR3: TGTGCCAGCAGCCCCACAGGGGCGGCAGATGGCTACACCTTC. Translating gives CASSPTGAADGYTF.

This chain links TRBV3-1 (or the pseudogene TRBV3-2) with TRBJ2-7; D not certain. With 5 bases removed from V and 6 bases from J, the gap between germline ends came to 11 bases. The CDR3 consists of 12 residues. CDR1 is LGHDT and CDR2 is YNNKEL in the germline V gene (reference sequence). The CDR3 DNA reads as TGTGCCAGCAGCTCTCGCGCCCCCGAGCAGTACTTC. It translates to CASSSRAPEQYF.

As DNA, the CDR3 is TGTGCCAGCAGCCGCTTCCCCGGGACAGGTTCTAACTATGGCTACACCTTC. Residues: CASSRFPGTGSNYGYTF. This chain connects TRBV7-6 to TRBJ1-2; TRBD1 matches at 8 bases. The CDR3 runs 17 residues. The germline CDR1 and CDR2 sequences are SGHVS and FNYEAQ. After removal of 5 bases from V and 0 bases from J, the junction contained 11 bases not matched to a gene.

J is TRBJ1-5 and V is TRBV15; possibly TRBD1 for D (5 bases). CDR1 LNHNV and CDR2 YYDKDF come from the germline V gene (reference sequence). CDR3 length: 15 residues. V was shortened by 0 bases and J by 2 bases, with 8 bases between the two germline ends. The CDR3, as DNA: TGTGCCACCAGCAGAGAGGGGGGAGGCAATCAGCCCCAGCATTTT. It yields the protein CATSREGGGNQPQHF.

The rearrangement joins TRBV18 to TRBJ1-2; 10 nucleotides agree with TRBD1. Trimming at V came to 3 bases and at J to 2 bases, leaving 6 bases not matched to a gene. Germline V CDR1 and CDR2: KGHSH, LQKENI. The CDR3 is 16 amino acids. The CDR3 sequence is CASSPGTGDLNYGYTF. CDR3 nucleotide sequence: TGTGCCAGCTCACCCGGGACAGGGGATCTGAACTATGGCTACACCTTC.

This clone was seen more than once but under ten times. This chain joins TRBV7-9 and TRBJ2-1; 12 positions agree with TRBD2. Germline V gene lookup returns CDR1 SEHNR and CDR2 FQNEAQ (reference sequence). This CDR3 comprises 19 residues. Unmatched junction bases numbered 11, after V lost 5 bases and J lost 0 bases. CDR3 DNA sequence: TGTGCCAGCAGCCGAGTTGGGACTAGCGGGCTGAGCTCCTACAATGAGCAGTTCTTC. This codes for CASSRVGTSGLSSYNEQFF.